Here is one TCR beta chain with its context. The antigen remains unidentified. Profiling relied on immunoSEQ multiplex PCR, and the TCRdb table lists in-frame clones only, not all of them. The sample carries tens of thousands of clones, roughly 93% recorded once. These data are taken from a study of graft-versus-host responses after intestinal transplantation. Study background: Every recipient had anti-thymocyte globulin induction and approximately three years of tacrolimus plus steroids.

This CDR3 is 14 amino acids long. Trimming took 5 bases from V and 4 from J, leaving 9 bases between them. The germline V gene encodes CDR1 LNHDA and CDR2 SQIVND (reference sequence). V is TRBV19 and J is TRBJ2-6; D gene uncertain. The sequence was collected from a human donor who received an intestinal transplant. The material was unstimulated CD8+ T cells sorted from spleen or lymph node cells, obtained before intestinal transplant. The CDR3 nucleotides read TGTGCCAGTAGTGAATACTCGGGGGCCAACGTCCTGACTTTC. Amino acid sequence: CASSEYSGANVLTF.